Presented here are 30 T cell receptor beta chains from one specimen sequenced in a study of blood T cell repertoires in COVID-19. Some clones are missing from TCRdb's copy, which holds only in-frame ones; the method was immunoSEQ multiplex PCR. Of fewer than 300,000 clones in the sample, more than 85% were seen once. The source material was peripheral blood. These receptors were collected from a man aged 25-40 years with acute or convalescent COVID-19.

CDR3 in amino acids: CATSRARVETGELFF. The DNA of the CDR3 is TGTGCCACCAGCAGGGCCAGGGTGGAGACCGGGGAGCTGTTTTTT. The rearrangement links TRBV15 to TRBJ2-2; tentatively, D is TRBD1 (5 bases). This CDR3 has 15 residues. The V end lost 3 bases, the J end lost 5 bases, and 13 bases lay between the germline ends. Germline-derived CDR1 and CDR2 are LNHNV and YYDKDF (reference sequence).

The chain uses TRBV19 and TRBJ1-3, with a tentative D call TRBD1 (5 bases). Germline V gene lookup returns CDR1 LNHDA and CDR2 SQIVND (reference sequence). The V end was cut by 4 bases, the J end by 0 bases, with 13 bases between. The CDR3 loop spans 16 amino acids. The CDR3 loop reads CASSTPYRSSGNTIYF. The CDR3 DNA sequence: TGTGCCAGTAGTACACCCTACAGGAGCTCTGGAAACACCATATATTTT.

The CDR3 sequence: CASSSPGIAGTNEQFF. The CDR3 DNA sequence: TGTGCCAGCAGTTCCCCGGGGATAGCGGGAACGAATGAGCAGTTCTTC. V and J are TRBV6-5 and TRBJ2-1; 8 bases fit TRBD2. Trimming took 4 bases from V and 7 from J; bases not matched to a gene: 12. The germline V gene has CDR1 MNHEY and CDR2 SVGAGI. The CDR3 totals 16 residues.

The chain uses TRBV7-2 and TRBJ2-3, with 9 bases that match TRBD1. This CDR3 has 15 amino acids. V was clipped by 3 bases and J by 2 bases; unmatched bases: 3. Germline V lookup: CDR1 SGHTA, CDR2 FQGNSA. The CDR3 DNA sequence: TGTGCCAGCAGCTTGACAGGGGGACCCACAGATACGCAGTATTTT. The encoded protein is CASSLTGGPTDTQYF.

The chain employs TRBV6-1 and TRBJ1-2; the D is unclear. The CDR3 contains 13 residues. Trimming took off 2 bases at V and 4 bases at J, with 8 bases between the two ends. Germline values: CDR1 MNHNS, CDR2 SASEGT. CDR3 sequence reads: CASSELQFYGYTF. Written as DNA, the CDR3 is TGTGCCAGCAGTGAACTACAGTTCTATGGCTACACCTTC.

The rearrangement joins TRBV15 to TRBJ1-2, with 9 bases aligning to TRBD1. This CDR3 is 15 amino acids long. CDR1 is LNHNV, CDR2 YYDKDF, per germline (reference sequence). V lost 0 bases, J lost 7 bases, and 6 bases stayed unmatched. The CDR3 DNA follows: TGTGCCACCAGCAGAGATAAGGGACAGGGATTTGGCTACACCTTC. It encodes CATSRDKGQGFGYTF.

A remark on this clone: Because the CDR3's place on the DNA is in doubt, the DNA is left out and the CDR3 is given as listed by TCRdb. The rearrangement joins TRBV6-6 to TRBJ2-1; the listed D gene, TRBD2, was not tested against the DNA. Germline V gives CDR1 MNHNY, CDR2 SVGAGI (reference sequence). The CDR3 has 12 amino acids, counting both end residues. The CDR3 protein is CASSTSGGLKFF.

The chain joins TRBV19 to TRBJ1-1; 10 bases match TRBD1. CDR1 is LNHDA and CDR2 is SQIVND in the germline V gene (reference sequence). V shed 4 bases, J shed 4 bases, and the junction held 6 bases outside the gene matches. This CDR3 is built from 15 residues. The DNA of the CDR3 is TGTGCCAGTAGTAAGGGGACAGGGGTAGGCACTGAAGCTTTCTTT. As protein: CASSKGTGVGTEAFF.

The CDR3 sequence: CASSPGRWGGHYEQYF. The DNA of the CDR3 is TGCGCCAGCAGCCCCGGTCGTTGGGGGGGCCACTACGAGCAGTACTTC. This rearrangement joins TRBV5-1 to TRBJ2-7, with a possible D match to TRBD2 (7 bases). The CDR3 sequence is 16 residues long. Trimming took off 4 bases at V and 3 bases at J, with 20 bases between the two ends. Looked up from germline, CDR1 is SGHRS and CDR2 is YFSETQ.

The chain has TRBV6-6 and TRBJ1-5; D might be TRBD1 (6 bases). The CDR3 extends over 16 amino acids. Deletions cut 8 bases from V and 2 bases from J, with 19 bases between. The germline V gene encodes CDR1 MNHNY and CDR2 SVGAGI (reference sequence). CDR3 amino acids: CASSPSQGTRNQPQHF. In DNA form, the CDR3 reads TGTGCCAGCTCACCCTCACAGGGTACTCGCAATCAGCCCCAGCATTTT.

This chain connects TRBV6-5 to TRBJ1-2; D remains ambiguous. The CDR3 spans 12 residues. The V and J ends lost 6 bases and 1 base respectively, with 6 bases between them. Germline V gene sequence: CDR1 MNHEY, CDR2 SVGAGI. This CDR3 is CASRNYNYGYTF. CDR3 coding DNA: TGTGCCAGCAGAAATTATAACTATGGCTACACCTTC.

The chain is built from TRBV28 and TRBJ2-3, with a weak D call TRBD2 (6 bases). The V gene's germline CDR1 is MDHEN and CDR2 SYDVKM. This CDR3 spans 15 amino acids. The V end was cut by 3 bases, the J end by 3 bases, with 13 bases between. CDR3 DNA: TGTGCCAGCAGTTTGGTGGGAGGTAGAACAGATACGCAGTATTTT. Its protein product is CASSLVGGRTDTQYF.

This CDR3 is CASRFTIQETQYF. CDR3 DNA: TGTGCCAGCAGGTTTACTATTCAAGAGACCCAGTACTTC. The chain carries TRBV6-5 and TRBJ2-5; D not certain. Trimming pared 6 bases from V and 2 bases from J, leaving 10 bases between. This CDR3 is built from 13 residues. Germline CDR1 and CDR2: MNHEY and SVGAGI.

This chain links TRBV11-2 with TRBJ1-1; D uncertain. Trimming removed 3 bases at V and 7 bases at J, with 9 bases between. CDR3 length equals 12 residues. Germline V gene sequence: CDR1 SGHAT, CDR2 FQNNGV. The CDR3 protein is CASSFSGLEAFF. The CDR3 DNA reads TGTGCCAGCAGCTTCAGCGGTCTTGAAGCTTTCTTT.

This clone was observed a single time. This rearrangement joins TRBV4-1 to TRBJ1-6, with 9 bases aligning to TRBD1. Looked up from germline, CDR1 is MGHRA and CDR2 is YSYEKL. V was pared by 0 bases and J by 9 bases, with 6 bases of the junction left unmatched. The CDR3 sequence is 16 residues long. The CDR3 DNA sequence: TGCGCCAGCAGCCAAGATTCCCGGACAGGGGTTTCACCCCTCCACTTT. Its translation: CASSQDSRTGVSPLHF.

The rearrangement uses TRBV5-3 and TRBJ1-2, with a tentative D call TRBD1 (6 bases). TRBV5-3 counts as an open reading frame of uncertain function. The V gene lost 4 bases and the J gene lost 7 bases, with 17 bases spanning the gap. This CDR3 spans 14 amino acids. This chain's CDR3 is CARSPGQGQSGYTF. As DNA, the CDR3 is TGTGCCAGAAGCCCGGGACAAGGCCAAAGTGGCTACACCTTC.

CDR3 nucleotides: TGCGCCAGCAGCTCAGGGACTAGCGGGGGGGCGTTTACCACAGATACGCAGTATTTT. This sequence encodes CASSSGTSGGAFTTDTQYF. The J gene is TRBJ2-3, the V gene TRBV5-1, with 16 bases fitting TRBD2. CDR1 is SGHRS, CDR2 YFSETQ, per germline. This CDR3 region has 19 residues. With 3 bases clipped from V and 2 bases from J, the junction kept 9 bases outside the gene matches.

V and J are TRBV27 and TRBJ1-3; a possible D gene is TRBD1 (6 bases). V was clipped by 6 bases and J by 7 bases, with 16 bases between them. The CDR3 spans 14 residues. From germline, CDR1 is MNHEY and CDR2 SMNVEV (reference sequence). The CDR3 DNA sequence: TGTGCCAGCAGGCGGACAGACAAGGCGAACACCATATATTTT. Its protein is CASRRTDKANTIYF.

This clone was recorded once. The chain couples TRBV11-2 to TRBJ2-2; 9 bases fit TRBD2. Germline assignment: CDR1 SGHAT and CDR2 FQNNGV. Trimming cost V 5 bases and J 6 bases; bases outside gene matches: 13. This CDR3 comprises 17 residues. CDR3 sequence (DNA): TGTGCCAGCAGCCCCTACCCGCGGGGGGGCCGAGCCGGGGAGCTGTTTTTT. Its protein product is CASSPYPRGGRAGELFF.

The CDR3 protein is CASSTPGLNYEQYF. The CDR3 nucleotides read TGTGCCAGCAGCACCCCGGGACTAAACTACGAGCAGTACTTC. This rearrangement joins TRBV3-1 (or the pseudogene TRBV3-2) to TRBJ2-7; 7 positions match TRBD2. Trimming took 5 bases from V and 3 from J; bases not matched to a gene: 7. Germline V lookup: CDR1 LGHDT, CDR2 YNNKEL (reference sequence). CDR3 length equals 14 residues.

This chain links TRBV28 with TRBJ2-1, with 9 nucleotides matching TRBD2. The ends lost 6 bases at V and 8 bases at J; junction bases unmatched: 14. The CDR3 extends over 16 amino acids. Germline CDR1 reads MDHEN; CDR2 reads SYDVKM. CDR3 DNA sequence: TGTGCCAGCAGGTTTAATTCTAGCGGGGAGAAGGATGAGCAGTTCTTC. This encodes CASRFNSSGEKDEQFF.

The CDR3 region has the DNA TGTGCCAGCAGTTCGACTAGCGGGAGTCGGACAGATACGCAGTATTTT. Translating gives CASSSTSGSRTDTQYF. V and J are TRBV2 and TRBJ2-3, with TRBD2 matching 12 bases. V shed 5 bases, J shed 3 bases, and the junction held 6 bases outside the gene matches. Germline loops: CDR1 SNHLY, CDR2 FYNNEI. The CDR3 spans 16 residues.

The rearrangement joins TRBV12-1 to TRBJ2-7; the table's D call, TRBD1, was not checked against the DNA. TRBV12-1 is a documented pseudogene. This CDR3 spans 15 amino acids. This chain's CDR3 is CASSFATPHEYEQYF. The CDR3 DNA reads TGTGCCAGCAGCTTTGCTACACCCCATGAATACGAGCAGTACTTC.

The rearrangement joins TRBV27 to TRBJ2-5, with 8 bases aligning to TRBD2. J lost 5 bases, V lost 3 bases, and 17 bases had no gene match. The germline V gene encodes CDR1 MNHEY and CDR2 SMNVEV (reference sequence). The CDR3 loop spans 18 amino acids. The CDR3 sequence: CASSFRSPQAGGRETQYF. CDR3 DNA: TGTGCCAGCAGTTTCCGTTCCCCCCAGGCGGGGGGTAGGGAGACCCAGTACTTC.

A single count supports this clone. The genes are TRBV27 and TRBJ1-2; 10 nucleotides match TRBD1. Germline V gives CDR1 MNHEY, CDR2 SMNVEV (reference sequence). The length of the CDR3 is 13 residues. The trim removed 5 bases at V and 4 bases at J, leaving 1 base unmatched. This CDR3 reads CASSRQGAYGYTF. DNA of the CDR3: TGTGCCAGCAGTCGACAGGGGGCCTATGGCTACACCTTC.

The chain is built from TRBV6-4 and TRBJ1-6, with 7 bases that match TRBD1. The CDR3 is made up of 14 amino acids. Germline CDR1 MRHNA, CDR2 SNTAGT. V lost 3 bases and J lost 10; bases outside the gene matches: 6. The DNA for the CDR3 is TGTGCCAGCAGTGAGGACAGGTCGGGATCACCCCTCCACTTT. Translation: CASSEDRSGSPLHF.

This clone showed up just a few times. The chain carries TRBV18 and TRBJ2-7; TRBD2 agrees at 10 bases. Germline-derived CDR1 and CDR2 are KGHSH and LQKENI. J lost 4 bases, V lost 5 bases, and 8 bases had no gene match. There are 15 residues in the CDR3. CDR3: CASSTGTSAIYEQYF. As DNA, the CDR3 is TGTGCCAGCTCAACCGGGACTAGCGCGATTTACGAGCAGTACTTC.

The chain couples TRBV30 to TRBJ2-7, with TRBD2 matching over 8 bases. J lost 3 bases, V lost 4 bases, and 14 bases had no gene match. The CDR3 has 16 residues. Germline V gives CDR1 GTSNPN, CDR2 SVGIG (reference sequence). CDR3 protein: CAWTSKVASGYYEQYF. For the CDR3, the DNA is TGTGCCTGGACTTCAAAAGTGGCTAGCGGGTACTACGAGCAGTACTTC.

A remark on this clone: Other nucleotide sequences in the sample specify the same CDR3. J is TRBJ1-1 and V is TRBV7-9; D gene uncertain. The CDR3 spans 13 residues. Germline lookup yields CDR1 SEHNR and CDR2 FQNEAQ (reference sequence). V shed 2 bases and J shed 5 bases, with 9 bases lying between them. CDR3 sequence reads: CASSLLSGTEAFF. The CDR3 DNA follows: TGTGCCAGCAGCTTATTATCGGGAACTGAAGCTTTCTTT.

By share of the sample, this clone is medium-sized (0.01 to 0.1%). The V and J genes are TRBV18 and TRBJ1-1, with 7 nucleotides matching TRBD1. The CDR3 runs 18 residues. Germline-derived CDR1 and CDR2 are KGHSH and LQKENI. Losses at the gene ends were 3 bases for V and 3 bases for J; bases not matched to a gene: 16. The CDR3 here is CASSPNAYLTGRDTEAFF. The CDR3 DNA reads TGTGCCAGCTCACCCAACGCCTACCTGACAGGGCGCGACACTGAAGCTTTCTTT. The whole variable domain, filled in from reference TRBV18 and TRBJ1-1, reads NAGVMQNPRHLVRRRGQEARLRCSPMKGHSHVYWYRQLPEEGLKFMVYLQKENIIDESGMPKERFSAEFPKEGPSILRIQQVVRGDSAAYFCASSPNAYLTGRDTEAFFGQGTRLTVV.